The entry below describes one TCR beta chain. The sample holds many counts of this clonotype. There is no known antigen for this receptor. It has no much larger one-base neighbor in the sample; base qualities were not kept. Sequencing was carried out with an Illumina HiSeq 1500. The raw public reads went through TCRdb reprocessing: fastp at Q25, MiXCR clone calling, in-frame beta chains kept. CDR3 protein sequences are deduplicated, and each keeps its most common genes and DNA. The sample table shows approximately 190,000 distinct CDR3 sequences, and roughly 9.8% are seen once. The leading ten clones occupy roughly 5% of the sample. The germline V and J ends show losses of 1 base and 4 bases respectively, and no gene match explains 0 bases of the junction. From cysteine to phenylalanine, the CDR3 is 14 amino acids long. CDR3 DNA is the only sequence kept; it has 42 bases, read in frame from the first base. For CDR1 and CDR2, the germline V gene lists SGHTA and FQGNSA.

The sample belongs to a study of T cell repertoires in cytomegalovirus infection (dated by TCRdb to about 2019). In the study overall: Because public TCR beta signatures pointed to carriage of CMV infection together with the matching HLA type, the HLA type of each donor mattered for the analysis.

Broader findings and caveats from the paper: The ex vivo response was dominated by HLA-C-restricted CMV-specific TCR beta clonotypes, and the single most frequent clonotype in two of eight donors was supplied by these HLA-C-restricted clonotypes. Carriers of CMV infection plus the relevant HLA type were discriminated by the cumulative frequency of public TCR beta family members in the study cohort and in an independent approximately 360-donor cohort.

The chain couples TRBV7-2 to TRBJ2-2; the junction holds 7 bases that match TRBD1. The sequence came from a human donor in good health (CMV status not recorded). Some clones in this sample may be carry-over from other donors' samples. Sequences were obtained from PBMCs. DNA sequence: TGTGCCAGCAGCTTAGGGACAGGCACCGGGGAGCTGTTTTTT. The encoded protein is CASSLGTGTGELFF.